A single sample gave rise to the 7 T cell receptor beta chains below, sequenced in a study of T cells in Graves' hyperthyroidism and ophthalmopathy. What was amplified from RNA transcripts were TCR beta CDR3 regions. With the HTBI primer set, the TCR CDR3 went through a first round of RT-PCR. TCRdb processed the multiplex PCR reads anew with MiXCR; each CDR3 protein has one entry. The sample lists roughly 380,000 distinct CDR3 sequences; under 20% were seen once. The sequenced material came from blood. All receptors come from a woman younger than 30 with Graves' hyperthyroidism.

The rearrangement joins TRBV30 to TRBJ1-1; D is uncertain. The ends were cut back, 1 base at V and 8 bases at J, with 8 bases in the middle. This CDR3 comprises 11 residues. The germline V gene encodes CDR1 GTSNPN and CDR2 SVGIG (reference sequence). The CDR3, as DNA: TGTGCCTGGAGTGATGTCACGGAAGCTTTCTTT. The encoded protein is CAWSDVTEAFF.

Many counts were recorded for this clonotype. This sequence joins TRBV24-1 and TRBJ1-1; D possibly corresponds to TRBD1 (6 bases). CDR3 length: 14 amino acids. Germline V gene data show CDR1 as KGHDR and CDR2 as SFDVKD. V lost 7 bases and J 5 bases, leaving 16 bases between the germline ends. Written as DNA, the CDR3 is TGTGCCACCAGCGACCCAGGGGTCGGGACTGAAGCTTTCTTT. Encoded protein: CATSDPGVGTEAFF.

The sample holds many counts of this clonotype. V is TRBV12-3 or TRBV12-4 and J is TRBJ1-2; D is undetermined. The ends were cut back, 1 base at V and 0 bases at J, with 9 bases in the middle. The CDR3 is made up of 15 amino acids. As DNA, the CDR3 is TGTGCCAGCAGTTTAGGGACGTTCGCTAACTATGGCTACACCTTC. The encoded protein is CASSLGTFANYGYTF.

This clonotype was counted at least ten times. This chain uses TRBV2 with TRBJ2-7; the match to TRBD1 covers 7 bases. Losses at the gene ends were 6 bases for V and 2 bases for J; bases not matched to a gene: 7. The CDR3 consists of 14 residues. Germline V gives CDR1 SNHLY, CDR2 FYNNEI. CDR3 nucleotides: TGTGCCAGCAGGCCGGGACAGTTGCCCTACGAGCAGTACTTC. Translation gives CASRPGQLPYEQYF.

This clonotype was observed many times. The chain links TRBV2 to TRBJ1-1; no clear D gene. This CDR3 is built from 14 residues. V lost 4 bases and J 3 bases, leaving 12 bases between the germline ends. CDR1 is SNHLY and CDR2 is FYNNEI in the germline V gene. In DNA, the CDR3 is TGTGCCAGCAGTGCGTGGGTAGTTGACACTGAAGCTTTCTTT. Translation gives CASSAWVVDTEAFF.

This clonotype has at least ten counts. This chain joins TRBV20-1 and TRBJ1-5, with D maybe TRBD1 (5 bases). V was shortened by 6 bases and J by 5 bases, with 29 bases between the two germline ends. Germline CDR1 is DFQATT and CDR2 is SNEGSKA (reference sequence). The CDR3 loop spans 18 amino acids. CDR3 bases: TGCAGTGCGCGAGCCGGGGCAGGGAGGTTTAACATGGATCAGCCCCAGCATTTT. Protein: CSARAGAGRFNMDQPQHF.

This chain uses TRBV2 with TRBJ1-3; D is ambiguous. Germline lookup yields CDR1 SNHLY and CDR2 FYNNEI. The CDR3 is 15 residues long. V was pared by 4 bases and J by 1 base, with 11 bases between. The CDR3 DNA follows: TGTGCCAGCAGTGCTATGGGAGAATCTGGAAACACCATATATTTT. Encoded protein: CASSAMGESGNTIYF.